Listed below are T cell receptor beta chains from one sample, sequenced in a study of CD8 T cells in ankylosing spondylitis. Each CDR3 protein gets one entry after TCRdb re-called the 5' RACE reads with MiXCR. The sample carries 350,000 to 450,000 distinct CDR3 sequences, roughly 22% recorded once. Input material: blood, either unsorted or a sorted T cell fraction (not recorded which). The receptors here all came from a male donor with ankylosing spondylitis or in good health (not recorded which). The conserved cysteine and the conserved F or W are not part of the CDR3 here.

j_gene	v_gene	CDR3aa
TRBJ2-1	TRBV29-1	SVQTGYEQF
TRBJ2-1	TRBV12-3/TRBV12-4	ASSYSFEQF
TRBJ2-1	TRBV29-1	SVDRTGDSYNEQF
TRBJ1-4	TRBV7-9	ASSSTGGEKLF
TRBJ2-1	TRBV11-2	ASSTAPGGYNEQF
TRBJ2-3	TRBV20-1	SASGDRPSTDTQY
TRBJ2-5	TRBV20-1	SAKGQQDQETQY
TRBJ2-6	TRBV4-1	ASSLPPGANGANVLT
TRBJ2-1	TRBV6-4	ASSDTGGSNEQF
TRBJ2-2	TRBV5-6	ASSFPPGQGARGELF
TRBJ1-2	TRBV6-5	ASSSSGTSNYGYT
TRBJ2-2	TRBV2	ASWSGELF
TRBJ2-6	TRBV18	ASSRPGQTDSGANVLT
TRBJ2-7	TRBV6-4	ASSESPDSYEQY
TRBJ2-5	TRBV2	ATTKGGGGTQY
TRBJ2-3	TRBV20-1	SARDVGRQGDTQY
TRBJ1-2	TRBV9	ASSGQASNYGYT
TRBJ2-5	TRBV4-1	ASSQVEVGETQY
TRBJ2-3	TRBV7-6	ASSNPRGEAGTDTQY
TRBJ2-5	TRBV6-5	ASSYGTGGETQY
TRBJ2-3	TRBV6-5	ASSYKAVSDTQY
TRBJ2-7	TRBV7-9	ASSGDSVGEQY
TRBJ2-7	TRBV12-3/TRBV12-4	ASSFGSLSYEQY
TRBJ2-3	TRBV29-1	SDHTASGGVAHNTQY
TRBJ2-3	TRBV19	AASMGDTQY
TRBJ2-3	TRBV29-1	SVEGTGSGSDTQY
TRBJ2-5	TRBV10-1	ASATGILQETQY
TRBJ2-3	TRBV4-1	ASSPLGQGSGPDTQY
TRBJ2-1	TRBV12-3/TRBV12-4	ASSQTGLTYNEQF
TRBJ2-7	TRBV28	ASSSLGTISYEQY
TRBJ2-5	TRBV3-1	ASSQLIGDFKETQY
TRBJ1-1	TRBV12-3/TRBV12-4	ASSLGGPEAF
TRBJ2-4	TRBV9	ASSDTSGGPKNIQY
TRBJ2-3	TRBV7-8	ASSFETTSTDTQY
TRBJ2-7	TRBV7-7	ASSPRAAGDSYEQY
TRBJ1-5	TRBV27	ASSLSANQPQH
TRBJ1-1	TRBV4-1	ASSRQGLGNTEAF
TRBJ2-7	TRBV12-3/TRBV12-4	ASRLATGNSYEQY
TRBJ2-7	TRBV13	ASSSGQGISYEQY